This TCR beta chain comes out of a study of shared clonotypes between healthy human individuals. Details on this clone: Its antigen remains unknown.

General observations from the study: For sorted subsets, rarefaction showed incomplete sequencing despite large depth. What naive subsets generally showed was a larger estimated richness than memory subsets showed.

The germline V gene encodes CDR1 SNHLY and CDR2 FYNNEI. V dropped 5 bases and J dropped 1; count of bases not matched to a gene: 7. The CDR3 covers 15 residues. CD45RO-negative, CCR7-selected cells formed the naive CD8 fraction, which excluded terminally differentiated effector memory CD45RA+ cells. The assay was carried out at the deep level. Using immunoSEQ multiplex PCR, the repertoire was profiled, and TCRdb retains in-frame clones only, with some absent. This sample has about 2.2 million clones, with approximately 92% found just once. The origin of this receptor is a man aged 18 to 30 in good health. Some clones in this sample may be carry-over from other donors' samples. The chain links TRBV2 to TRBJ2-5; 7 bases are a match to TRBD2. Sample: naive CD8+ T cells from PBMCs. The CDR3 region is CASSLWLAAQETQYF. The CDR3 nucleotides read TGTGCCAGCAGTCTCTGGCTAGCGGCCCAAGAGACCCAGTACTTC.